One and the same sample provided the 14 T cell receptor beta chains below, sequenced in a study of T cell changes during pregnancy in multiple sclerosis. Generated by immunoSEQ multiplex PCR, the TCRdb table keeps only in-frame clones and is missing some. This table has approximately 60,000 clones, approximately 90% appearing once. The specimen comprised peripheral blood, sampled in the second trimester of pregnancy. Every receptor here comes from a female donor in good health, enrolled as a control in a pregnancy study.

The rearrangement links TRBV29-1 to TRBJ2-5, with D possibly TRBD1 on 6 matching bases. CDR3 length: 14 residues. V lost 7 bases, J lost 4 bases, and 19 bases lay in between. CDR1 and CDR2 (germline): SQVTM, ANQGSEA. In nucleotides, the CDR3 is TGCAGCGCCGAGGAGAGGGGGATTCGAGAGACCCAGTACTTC. It specifies CSAEERGIRETQYF.

V is TRBV7-3 and J is TRBJ1-3; D not certain. This CDR3 has 16 amino acids. V dropped 5 bases and J dropped 0 bases, with 14 bases sitting between them. Germline CDR1 and CDR2: SGHTA and FQGTGA. This chain's CDR3 is CASSDGGESSGNTIYF. DNA for the CDR3: TGTGCCAGCAGCGACGGTGGGGAGAGCTCTGGAAACACCATATATTTT.

The CDR3 region has the DNA TGCGCCAGCAGTCAAGGGGGTTTTTCTGGGGCCAACGTCCTGACTTTC. It codes for CASSQGGFSGANVLTF. This chain links TRBV5-1 with TRBJ2-6; possible D gene TRBD1, 6 bases. Looked up from germline, CDR1 is SGHRS and CDR2 is YFSETQ. V lost 5 bases to trimming and J lost 1 base, with 13 bases between them. The CDR3 runs 16 residues.

The rearrangement links TRBV5-6 to TRBJ2-7; TRBD1 matches at 11 bases. Germline V gene data show CDR1 as SGHDT and CDR2 as YYEEEE. The trim removed 3 bases at V and 3 bases at J, leaving 5 bases unmatched. The CDR3 is 15 residues long. The DNA of the CDR3 is TGTGCCAGCAGCTCTTCCGGGACAGGGGGCTACGAGCAGTACTTC. Its translation is CASSSSGTGGYEQYF. The full variable domain, completed using reference TRBV5-6 and TRBJ2-7, is DAGVTQSPTHLIKTRGQQVTLRCSPKSGHDTVSWYQQALGQGPQFIFQYYEEEERQRGNFPDRFSGHQFPNYSSELNVNALLLGDSALYLCASSSSGTGGYEQYFGPGTRLTVT.

The chain is built from TRBV10-3 and TRBJ1-2; 7 bases align to TRBD1. After removal of 7 bases from V and 3 bases from J, the junction contained 5 bases not matched to a gene. The germline V gene encodes CDR1 ENHRY and CDR2 SYGVKD. The CDR3 runs 13 residues. As DNA, the CDR3 is TGTGCCATCACCGGAGGACAGGACTATGGCTACACCTTC. Amino acids: CAITGGQDYGYTF.

This chain uses TRBV30 with TRBJ2-3, with 7 positions matching TRBD2. CDR3 length equals 14 residues. The V and J ends lost 5 bases and 3 bases, in that order; junction bases with no gene match: 8. Germline-derived CDR1 and CDR2 are GTSNPN and SVGIG (reference sequence). Here the CDR3 reads CAWGGGTPTDTQYF. As DNA, the CDR3 is TGTGCCTGGGGCGGGGGAACACCGACAGATACGCAGTATTTT.

V usage is TRBV5-6 and J usage is TRBJ1-1; D is undetermined. Germline-derived CDR1 and CDR2 are SGHDT and YYEEEE. This CDR3 comprises 14 residues. V lost 6 bases, J lost 1 base, and 13 bases lay in between. In nucleotides, the CDR3 is TGTGCCAGCACCCCGATCGGGGAGAACACTGAAGCTTTCTTT. Its protein product is CASTPIGENTEAFF.

V and J are TRBV5-5 and TRBJ1-4; possibly TRBD1 for D (6 bases). This CDR3 region has 14 residues. CDR1 and CDR2 (germline): SGHKS, YYEKEE (reference sequence). Trimming pared 2 bases from V and 6 bases from J, leaving 11 bases between. The CDR3 coding sequence is TGTGCCAGCAGCTTACAGGGAGGGGATGAAAAACTGTTTTTT. It is translated as CASSLQGGDEKLFF.

The J gene is TRBJ2-1, the V gene TRBV4-3, with TRBD1 matching over 9 bases. Trimming took 6 bases from V and 7 from J; bases not matched to a gene: 10. The CDR3 length is 15 residues. Germline-derived CDR1 and CDR2 are LGHNA and YSLEER. The CDR3: CASRQNRGLLNEQFF. The CDR3 DNA sequence: TGCGCCAGCAGGCAAAACAGGGGGCTGTTGAATGAGCAGTTCTTC.

This chain joins TRBV7-2 and TRBJ2-2; 8 bases align to TRBD1. The CDR3 totals 16 residues. CDR1 is SGHTA, CDR2 FQGNSA, per germline. Losses at the gene ends were 5 bases for V and 1 base for J; bases not matched to a gene: 6. In DNA, the CDR3 is TGTGCCAGCAGCCCCGCCGGGACAGGGAACACCGGGGAGCTGTTTTTT. Encoded protein: CASSPAGTGNTGELFF. Full variable domain (rest looked up from reference TRBV7-2 and TRBJ2-2): GAGVSQSPSNKVTEKGKDVELRCDPISGHTALYWYRQSLGQGLEFLIYFQGNSAPDKSGLPSDRFSAERTGGSVSTLTIQRTQQEDSAVYLCASSPAGTGNTGELFFGEGSRLTVL.

The gene calls are TRBV2 and TRBJ2-7; perhaps TRBD2 as D (6 bases). Germline CDR1 is SNHLY and CDR2 is FYNNEI. CDR3 length: 14 amino acids. V was pared by 2 bases and J by 6 bases, with 14 bases between. The CDR3, as DNA: TGTGCCAGCAGTGAATCTCCTTCTAGCGTCGAGCAGTACTTC. Translation: CASSESPSSVEQYF.

This sequence joins TRBV4-2 and TRBJ2-3; D ambiguous. Trimming removed 0 bases at V and 6 bases at J, with 7 bases between. Germline V gene data show CDR1 as LGHNA and CDR2 as YNFKEQ. The CDR3 has 13 amino acids. The CDR3 coding sequence is TGTGCCAGCAGCCAAGAAGGAGTGGATACGCAGTATTTT. It codes for CASSQEGVDTQYF.

The chain joins TRBV10-3 to TRBJ1-1; D remains ambiguous. Germline loops: CDR1 ENHRY, CDR2 SYGVKD. The CDR3 has 14 residues. Trimming removed 8 bases at V and 3 bases at J, with 16 bases between. The CDR3 DNA is TGTGCCATCCGGAAGTCGTCGGGATACACTGAAGCTTTCTTT. This gives the protein CAIRKSSGYTEAFF.

V and J are TRBV5-4 and TRBJ2-7; TRBD2 aligns across 10 bases. There are 16 residues in the CDR3. V shed 4 bases, J shed 2 bases, and the junction held 9 bases outside the gene matches. Germline assignment: CDR1 SGHNT and CDR2 YYREEE (reference sequence). CDR3 region: CASSKGGLASTYEQYF. In DNA form, the CDR3 reads TGTGCCAGCAGCAAGGGGGGACTAGCGAGCACCTACGAGCAGTACTTC.